This record concerns one T cell receptor beta chain sequence. Its antigen remains unidentified. The sample comes from a study of cytomegalovirus exposure and HLA in healthy donors. The V gene lost 4 bases and the J gene lost 3 bases, with 16 bases spanning the gap. Germline assignment: CDR1 MDHEN and CDR2 SYDVKM. This CDR3 has 15 amino acids. Findings of the study overall: There were some V segments, including TRBV6-2 and TRBV6-3, excluded as indistinguishable. In an earlier analysis, productive rearrangement rates for most beta V segments clustered near 87% or 30%.

With 60 Vbeta and 13 Jbeta primers, the PCR was carried out. The data were produced by immunoSEQ multiplex PCR, yet TCRdb's version contains in-frame clones alone and is incomplete. The ten most abundant clones cover roughly 1% of a sample with some 110,000 clones. The sample taken for sequencing was PBMCs. The receptor was isolated from a man aged 18 to 30 in good health and CMV-seronegative. This sequence joins TRBV28 and TRBJ2-7; D may be TRBD2 (6 bases). The CDR3 nucleotides are TGTGCCAGCAGTTATTGGCGTTTTAGCGGCTACGAGCAGTACTTC. As protein: CASSYWRFSGYEQYF.